The T cell receptor beta chain described here comes from a study of shared clonotypes between healthy human individuals. TCRdb's copy holds only in-frame clones and misses some; the assay was immunoSEQ multiplex PCR. The repertoire holds roughly 640,000 clones, with about 74% as singletons. Comments on this clone: A much larger clone differs by one base, so this may be a read error.

The CDR3 runs 12 residues. Trimming took off 4 bases at V and 10 bases at J, with 11 bases between the two ends. The V gene's germline CDR1 is WNHNN and CDR2 SYGVQD (reference sequence). The chain couples TRBV10-1 to TRBJ2-1, with TRBD2 as a possible D gene (6 bases). The sequencing sample was made of memory CD4+ T cells sorted from blood. Documented subset: CD45RA-negative fraction. The source of this sequence is a woman aged 25 to 45 in good health. The CDR3 loop is CASSGASGEQFF. The DNA of the CDR3 is TGCGCCAGCAGTGGGGCCAGCGGGGAGCAGTTCTTC.